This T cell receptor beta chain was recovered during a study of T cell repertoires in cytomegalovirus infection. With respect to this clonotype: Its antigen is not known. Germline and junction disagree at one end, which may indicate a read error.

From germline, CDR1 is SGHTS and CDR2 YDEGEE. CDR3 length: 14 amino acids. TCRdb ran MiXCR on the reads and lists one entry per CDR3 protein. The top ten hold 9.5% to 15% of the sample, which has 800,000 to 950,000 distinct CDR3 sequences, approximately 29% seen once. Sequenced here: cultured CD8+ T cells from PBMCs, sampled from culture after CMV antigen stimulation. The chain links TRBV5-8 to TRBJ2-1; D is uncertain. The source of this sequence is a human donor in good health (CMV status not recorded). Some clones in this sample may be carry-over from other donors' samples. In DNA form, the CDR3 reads TGTGCCAGCAGCTTGGACACGCTCTACAGTGAGCAGTTCTTC. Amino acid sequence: CASSLDTLYSEQFF.